This TCR beta chain was recorded in a study of shared clonotypes between healthy human individuals (TCRdb year 2020). About the investigation overall: A few men and two women, aged 18 to 49 years, made up the cohort. For each donor, three plates each were used for CD4 naive and CD4 memory, two plates were used for CD8 naive, and one plate was used for CD8 memory. The study deeply sequenced blood TCR repertoires of five healthy adults to estimate repertoire size and the extent of clonotype sharing between individuals. To increase sequencing depth and limit assay-specific biases, TCR repertoire library preparation and sequencing were carried out by different laboratories using diverse techniques. Each donor's leukapheresis produced roughly between roughly 0.85 and 9.5 billion PBMCs.

In its sample, this clone was seen once. The clone's antigen remains unknown. One base away there is no much larger clone; base qualities are not given. Beyond this particular receptor, the publication reports: The small number of donors limited the genetic and exposure-history diversity represented. Naive subsets generally had larger estimated clonotype richness than memory subsets. Incomplete sequencing was indicated by rarefaction of sorted-subset datasets, despite the large sequencing depth. Clonotypes shared by all four sorted-subset donors showed higher generation probabilities than non-shared clonotypes. When a few donors were compared, the shared fraction of clonotypes was about 5.5% for naive CD4, more than 3% for naive CD8, 2.3% for memory CD4, and under 0.5% for memory CD8. Pairwise subsampling led to the expectation that sequencing depth would affect the degree of clonotype sharing among donors. Sampling was restricted to blood, and TCR repertoires in tissues likely differ from the TCR repertoires found in blood.

Relative to germline, V is missing 0 bases and J is missing 3 bases, with 2 bases of the junction outside any gene match. According to the germline V gene, CDR1 reads LGHNA and CDR2 reads YNFKEQ. Its CDR3 holds 15 amino acids, cysteine through phenylalanine. This entry keeps only the CDR3 DNA: 45 bases, framed from base 1. The donors were healthy, HIV-negative adults who had no recently reported acute infections or vaccinations. Every donor was a Caucasian adult residing in Nashville, Tennessee, USA. Magnetic negative selection was used to enrich CD4+ T cells, after which naive cells were positively selected on CD45RA and the negative fraction became the memory subset. After blood collection by leukapheresis, PBMCs were isolated using Ficoll-Histopaque density gradient centrifugation and then cryopreserved in the vapor phase of liquid nitrogen. Analytical flow cytometry was used to check the purity and quantity of each magnetically sorted T cell population. From each sorted fraction, genomic DNA was isolated and quantified by UV absorbance on a Nanodrop 2000c.

Using the deep immunoSEQ assay, multiplex PCR amplified TCR CDR3 regions from genomic DNA. For each cell subset, the extracted genomic DNA was distributed evenly across all wells of several immunoSEQ 96-well plates, and each plate served as one replicate. For sorted subsets, around 0.2 ug genomic DNA, equal to 25,000 to 35,000 T cell genomes, was loaded into each replicate PCR. The purified libraries were quantified using a Qubit 3.0 fluorometer, sized with a Bioanalyzer 2100, and then quantified again using the KAPA Library Quantification kit. Every immunoSEQ 96-well plate was sequenced on a dedicated single-read 150-cycle Illumina NextSeq 550 flow cell. For the original study's pipeline: Because the immunoSEQ output held only junctional sequences and lacked quality scores, the filtering could not match the filtering applied to full-length reads. Sequences were annotated with PyIR, a Python wrapper for IgBLAST v1.9, using IMGT germline references to assign V/J genes and CDR3. Reads with weak V/J assignments (E-value above 1e-6), missing CDR3, stop codons, out-of-frame junctions, or ambiguous translated residues were removed. V3J clonotypes were defined by identical inferred V gene, J gene, and CDR3 amino acid sequence. To compute the percentage overlap between repertoires, the number of shared unique clonotypes was divided by the size of the smaller repertoire. Richness of each repertoire was evaluated using RTK rarefaction, the Chao1 estimator, and Recon v2.1 estimates of unobserved clonotypes. For all TCRbeta clonotypes obtained by the gDNA method from a handful of donors, generation probabilities were computed with OLGA. TCRdb mirrors the immuneACCESS table, restricted to in-frame sequences. Some clones are absent from its copies; in checked studies, under half trace to an unresolved V gene, and the reason for the others is unknown. The DNA was the basis for D and trimming; V, J and clone size are from that table. In all, the sample holds about 2.3 million clones, and about nine tenths of those were seen once. The ten largest account for around 0.4% of the sample.

The clonotype comes from a man aged 18-30 years in good health. Some clones in this sample may be carry-over from other donors' samples. What was sequenced was naive CD4+ T cells from PBMCs. Interpreted using the paper, the cell subset or site label stands for: CD45RA+ positively selected. Here the chain combines TRBV4-2 and TRBJ2-3; 8 middle bases align to TRBD2. The CDR3 region: CASSQEPSGTDTQYF. The DNA sequence follows: TGTGCCAGCAGCCAAGAACCTAGCGGGACAGATACGCAGTATTTT.